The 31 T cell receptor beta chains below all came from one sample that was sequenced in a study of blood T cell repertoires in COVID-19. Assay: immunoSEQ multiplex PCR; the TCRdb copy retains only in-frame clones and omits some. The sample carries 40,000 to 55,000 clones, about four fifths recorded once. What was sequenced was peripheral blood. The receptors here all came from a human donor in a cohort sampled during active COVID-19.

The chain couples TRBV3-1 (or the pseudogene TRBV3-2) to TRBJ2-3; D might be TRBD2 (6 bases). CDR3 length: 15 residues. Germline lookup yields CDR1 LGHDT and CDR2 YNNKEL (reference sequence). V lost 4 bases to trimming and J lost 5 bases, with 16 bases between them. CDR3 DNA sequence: TGTGCCAGCAGCCTTTTACTAGCTACGAGAGATACGCAGTATTTT. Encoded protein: CASSLLLATRDTQYF.

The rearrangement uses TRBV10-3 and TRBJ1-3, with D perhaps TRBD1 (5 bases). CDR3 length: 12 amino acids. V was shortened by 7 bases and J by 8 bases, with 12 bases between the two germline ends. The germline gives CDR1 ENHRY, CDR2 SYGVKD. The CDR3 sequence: CAIKVGGDTIYF. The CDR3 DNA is TGTGCCATCAAGGTCGGGGGAGACACCATATATTTT.

The CDR3 nucleotides are TGTGCCAGCAGTTGGAGCAGGGAGGGTGAGACCCAGTACTTC. Amino acid sequence: CASSWSREGETQYF. This sequence joins TRBV2 and TRBJ2-5, with TRBD2 matching over 7 bases. V lost 5 bases to trimming and J lost 5 bases; unmatched junction nucleotides: 8. The CDR3 has 14 amino acids. CDR1 and CDR2 from the germline V gene are SNHLY and FYNNEI.

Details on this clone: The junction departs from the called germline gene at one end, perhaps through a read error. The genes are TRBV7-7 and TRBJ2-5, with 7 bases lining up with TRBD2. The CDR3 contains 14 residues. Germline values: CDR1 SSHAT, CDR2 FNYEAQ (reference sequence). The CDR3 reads CASSSSPGGETQYF. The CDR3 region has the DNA TGTGCTAGCAGCTCCTCCCCGGGAGGAGAGACCCAGTACTTC.

In DNA form, the CDR3 reads TGCGCCAGCAGCTTTACTAGCGGCCTTGAGTACGAGCAGTACTTC. Translation gives CASSFTSGLEYEQYF. This chain connects TRBV5-1 to TRBJ2-7; 8 positions agree with TRBD2. Losses at the gene ends were 2 bases for V and 4 bases for J; bases not matched to a gene: 8. CDR3 length equals 15 residues. Germline values: CDR1 SGHRS, CDR2 YFSETQ.

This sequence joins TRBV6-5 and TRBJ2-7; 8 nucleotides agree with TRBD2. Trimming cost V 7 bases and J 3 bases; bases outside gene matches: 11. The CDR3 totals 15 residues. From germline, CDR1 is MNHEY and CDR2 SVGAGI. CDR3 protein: CASIRAGGLIYEQYF. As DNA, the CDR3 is TGTGCCAGCATCCGGGCGGGGGGCCTTATCTACGAGCAGTACTTC.

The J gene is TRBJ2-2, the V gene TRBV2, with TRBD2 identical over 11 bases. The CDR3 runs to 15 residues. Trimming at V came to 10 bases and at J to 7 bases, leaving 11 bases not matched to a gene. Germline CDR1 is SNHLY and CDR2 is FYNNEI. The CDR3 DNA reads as TGTGCCAAGAGAGTGGGGACTAGCGGCTACGGGGAGCTGTTTTTT. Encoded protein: CAKRVGTSGYGELFF.

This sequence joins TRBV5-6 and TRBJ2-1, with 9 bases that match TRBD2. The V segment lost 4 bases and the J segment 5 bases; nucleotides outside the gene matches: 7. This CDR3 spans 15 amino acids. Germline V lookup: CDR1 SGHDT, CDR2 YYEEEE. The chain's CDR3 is CASSRIAGVDNEQFF. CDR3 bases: TGTGCCAGCAGCAGAATAGCGGGAGTGGACAATGAGCAGTTCTTC.

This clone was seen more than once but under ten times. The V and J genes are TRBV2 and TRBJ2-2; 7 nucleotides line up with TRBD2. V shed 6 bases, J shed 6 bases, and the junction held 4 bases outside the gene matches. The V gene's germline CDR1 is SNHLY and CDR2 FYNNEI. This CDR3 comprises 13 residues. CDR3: CASRGGSAGELFF. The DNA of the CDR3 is TGTGCCAGCAGGGGCGGGAGCGCCGGGGAGCTGTTTTTT.

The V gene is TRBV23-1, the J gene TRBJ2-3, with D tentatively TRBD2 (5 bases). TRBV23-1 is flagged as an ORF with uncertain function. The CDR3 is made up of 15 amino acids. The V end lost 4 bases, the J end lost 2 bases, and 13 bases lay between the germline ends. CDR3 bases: TGCGCCAGCAGTCGAGGGCAGGCGCTCACAGATACGCAGTATTTT. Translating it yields CASSRGQALTDTQYF.

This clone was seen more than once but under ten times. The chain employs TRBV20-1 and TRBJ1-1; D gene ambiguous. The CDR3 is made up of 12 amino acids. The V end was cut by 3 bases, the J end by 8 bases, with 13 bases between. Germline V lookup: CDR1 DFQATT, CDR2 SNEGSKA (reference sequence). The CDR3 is CSASGRAGEAFF. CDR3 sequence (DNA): TGCAGTGCTAGTGGGAGGGCGGGGGAAGCTTTCTTT.

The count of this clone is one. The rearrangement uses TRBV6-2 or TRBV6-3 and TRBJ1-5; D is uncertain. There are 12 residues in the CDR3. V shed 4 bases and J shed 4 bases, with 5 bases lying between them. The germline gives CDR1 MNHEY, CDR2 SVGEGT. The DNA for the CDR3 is TGTGCCAGCAGTTGGCCGAATCAGCCCCAGCATTTT. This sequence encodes CASSWPNQPQHF.

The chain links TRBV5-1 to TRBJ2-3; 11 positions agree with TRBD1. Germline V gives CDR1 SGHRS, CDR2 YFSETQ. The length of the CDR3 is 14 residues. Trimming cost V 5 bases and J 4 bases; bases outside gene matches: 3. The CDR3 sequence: CASRLGQGADTQYF. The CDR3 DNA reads TGCGCCAGCAGACTGGGACAGGGGGCAGATACGCAGTATTTT.

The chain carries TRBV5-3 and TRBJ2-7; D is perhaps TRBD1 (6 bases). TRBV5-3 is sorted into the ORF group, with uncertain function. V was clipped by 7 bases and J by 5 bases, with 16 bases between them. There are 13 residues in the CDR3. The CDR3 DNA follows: TGTGCCAGATTACGGGCAGGGGCCCACGAGCAGTACTTC. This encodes CARLRAGAHEQYF.

Written as DNA, the CDR3 is TGCGCCAGCAGCCAAGACCAGGACAGTCGTGGCTACACCTTC. Amino acid sequence: CASSQDQDSRGYTF. This chain uses TRBV4-3 with TRBJ1-2; maybe TRBD1 (6 bases). Trimming pared 0 bases from V and 7 bases from J, leaving 12 bases between. The germline V gene encodes CDR1 LGHNA and CDR2 YSLEER. The CDR3 is 14 amino acids.

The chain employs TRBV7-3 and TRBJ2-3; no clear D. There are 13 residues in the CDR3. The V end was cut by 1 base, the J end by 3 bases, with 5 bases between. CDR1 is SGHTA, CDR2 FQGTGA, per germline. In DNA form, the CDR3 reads TGTGCCAGCAGCTTAATCTATACAGATACGCAGTATTTT. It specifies CASSLIYTDTQYF.

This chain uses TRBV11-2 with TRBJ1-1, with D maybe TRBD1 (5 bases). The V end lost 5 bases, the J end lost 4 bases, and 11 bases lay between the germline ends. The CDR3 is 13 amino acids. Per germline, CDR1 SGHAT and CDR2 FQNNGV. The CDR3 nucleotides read TGTGCCAGCAGCAAGGGACTCATCACTGAAGCTTTCTTT. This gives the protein CASSKGLITEAFF.

CDR3 coding DNA: TGCAGTGCCCGACTAGGACAGGGAGAGTTCTTC. Translating it yields CSARLGQGEFF. The chain couples TRBV20-1 to TRBJ2-1; 8 bases line up with TRBD1. Trimming took 6 bases from V and 14 from J; bases not matched to a gene: 9. Germline V CDR1 and CDR2: DFQATT, SNEGSKA (reference sequence). This CDR3 has 11 residues.

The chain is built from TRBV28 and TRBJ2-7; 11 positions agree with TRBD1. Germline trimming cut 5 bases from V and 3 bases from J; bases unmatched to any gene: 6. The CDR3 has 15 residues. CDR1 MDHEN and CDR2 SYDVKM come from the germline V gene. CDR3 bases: TGTGCCAGCAGTCCTACGGGACAGGGGGGCTACGAGCAGTACTTC. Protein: CASSPTGQGGYEQYF.

For the CDR3, the DNA is TGTGCCAGCAGGAAAGACAGTCCGGTCGAGACCCAGTACTTC. It translates to CASRKDSPVETQYF. The chain carries TRBV2 and TRBJ2-5; a possible D gene is TRBD1 (5 bases). The germline gives CDR1 SNHLY, CDR2 FYNNEI. CDR3 size: 14 residues. With 6 bases removed from V and 5 bases from J, the gap between germline ends came to 16 bases.

The CDR3 here is CASSLVGSGGTAQYF. CDR3 DNA: TGCGCCAGCAGCTTGGTGGGCTCAGGGGGTACGGCCCAGTACTTC. The V call is TRBV5-1, the J call TRBJ2-5, with 7 positions matching TRBD1. Germline-derived CDR1 and CDR2 are SGHRS and YFSETQ. J gave up 9 bases and V 0 bases, and 11 bases lay outside the gene matches. There are 15 residues in the CDR3.

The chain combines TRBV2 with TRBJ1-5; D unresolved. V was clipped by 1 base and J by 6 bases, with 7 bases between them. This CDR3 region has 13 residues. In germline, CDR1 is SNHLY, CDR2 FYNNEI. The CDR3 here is CASSEGSVQPQHF. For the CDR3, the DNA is TGTGCCAGCAGTGAAGGGTCGGTTCAGCCCCAGCATTTT.

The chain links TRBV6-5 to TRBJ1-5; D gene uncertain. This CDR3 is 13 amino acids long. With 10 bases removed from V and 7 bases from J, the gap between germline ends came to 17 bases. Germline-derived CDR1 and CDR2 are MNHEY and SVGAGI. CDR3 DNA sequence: TGTGCCACCCAATTTGGGTCGGGGCAGCCCCAGCATTTT. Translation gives CATQFGSGQPQHF.

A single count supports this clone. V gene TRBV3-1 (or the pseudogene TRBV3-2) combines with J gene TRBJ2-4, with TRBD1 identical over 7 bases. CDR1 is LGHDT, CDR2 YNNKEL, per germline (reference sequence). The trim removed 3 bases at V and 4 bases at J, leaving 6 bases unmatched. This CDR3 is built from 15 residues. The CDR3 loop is CASSQWDSLKNIQYF. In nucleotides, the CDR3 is TGTGCCAGCAGCCAGTGGGACAGCCTGAAAAACATTCAGTACTTC.

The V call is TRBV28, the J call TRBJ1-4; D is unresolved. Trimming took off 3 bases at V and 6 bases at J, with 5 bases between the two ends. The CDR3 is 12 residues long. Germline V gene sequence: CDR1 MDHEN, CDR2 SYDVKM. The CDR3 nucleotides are TGTGCCAGCAGTTTGTCAGATGAAAAACTGTTTTTT. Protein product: CASSLSDEKLFF.

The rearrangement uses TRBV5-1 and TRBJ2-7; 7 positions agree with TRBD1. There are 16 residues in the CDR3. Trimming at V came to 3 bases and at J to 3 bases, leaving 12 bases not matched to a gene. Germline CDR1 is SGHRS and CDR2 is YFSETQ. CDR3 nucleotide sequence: TGCGCCAGCAGCTCCTACTACAGGGGTACCCTCTACGAGCAGTACTTC. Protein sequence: CASSSYYRGTLYEQYF.

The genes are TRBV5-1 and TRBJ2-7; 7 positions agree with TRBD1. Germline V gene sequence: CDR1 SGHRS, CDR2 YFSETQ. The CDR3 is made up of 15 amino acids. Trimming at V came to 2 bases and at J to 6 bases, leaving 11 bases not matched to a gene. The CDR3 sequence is CASSFAGTVGSEQYF. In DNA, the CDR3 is TGCGCCAGCAGCTTCGCCGGGACAGTAGGGTCCGAGCAGTACTTC. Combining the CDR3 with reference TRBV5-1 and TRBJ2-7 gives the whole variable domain KAGVTQTPRYLIKTRGQQVTLSCSPISGHRSVSWYQQTPGQGLQFLFEYFSETQRNKGNFPGRFSGRQFSNSRSEMNVSTLELGDSALYLCASSFAGTVGSEQYFGPGTRLTVT.

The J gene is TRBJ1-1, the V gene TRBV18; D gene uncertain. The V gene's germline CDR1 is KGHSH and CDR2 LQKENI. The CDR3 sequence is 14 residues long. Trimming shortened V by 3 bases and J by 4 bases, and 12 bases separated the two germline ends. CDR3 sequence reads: CASSPSEGVTEAFF. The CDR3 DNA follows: TGTGCCAGCTCACCCAGTGAAGGAGTCACTGAAGCTTTCTTT.

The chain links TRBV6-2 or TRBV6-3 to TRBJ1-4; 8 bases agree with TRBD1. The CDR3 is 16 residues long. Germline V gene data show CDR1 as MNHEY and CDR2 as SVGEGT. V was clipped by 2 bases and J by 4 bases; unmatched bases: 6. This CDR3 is CASSYPGTGDNEKLFF. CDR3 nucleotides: TGTGCCAGCAGTTACCCTGGGACAGGTGATAATGAAAAACTGTTTTTT.

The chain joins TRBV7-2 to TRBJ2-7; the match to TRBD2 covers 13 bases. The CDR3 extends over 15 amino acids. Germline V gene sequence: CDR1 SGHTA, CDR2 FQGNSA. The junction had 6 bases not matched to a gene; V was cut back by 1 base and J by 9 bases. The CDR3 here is CASSLDGTSGAWQYF. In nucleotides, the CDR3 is TGTGCCAGCAGCTTAGACGGGACTAGCGGGGCCTGGCAGTACTTC.

The CDR3 sequence: CASNQGGTDTQYF. The CDR3 DNA sequence: TGCGCCAGCAACCAGGGGGGCACAGATACGCAGTATTTT. The chain couples TRBV5-1 to TRBJ2-3; 7 bases match TRBD1. This CDR3 has 13 residues. V lost 6 bases, J lost 1 base, and 2 bases stayed unmatched. Per germline, CDR1 SGHRS and CDR2 YFSETQ. The full variable domain, completed using reference TRBV5-1 and TRBJ2-3, is KAGVTQTPRYLIKTRGQQVTLSCSPISGHRSVSWYQQTPGQGLQFLFEYFSETQRNKGNFPGRFSGRQFSNSRSEMNVSTLELGDSALYLCASNQGGTDTQYFGPGTRLTVL.